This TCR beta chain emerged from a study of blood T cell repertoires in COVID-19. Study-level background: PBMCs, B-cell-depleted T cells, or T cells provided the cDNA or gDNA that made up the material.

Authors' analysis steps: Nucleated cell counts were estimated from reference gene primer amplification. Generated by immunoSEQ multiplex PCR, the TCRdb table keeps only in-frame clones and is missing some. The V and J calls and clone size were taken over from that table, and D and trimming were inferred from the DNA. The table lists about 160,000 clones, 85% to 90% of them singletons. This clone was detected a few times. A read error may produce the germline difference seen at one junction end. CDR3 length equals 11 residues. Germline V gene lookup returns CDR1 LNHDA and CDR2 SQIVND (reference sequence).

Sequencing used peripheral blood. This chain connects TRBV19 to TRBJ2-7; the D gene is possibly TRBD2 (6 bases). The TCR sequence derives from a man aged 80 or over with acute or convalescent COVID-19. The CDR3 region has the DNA TGTGCCAGTCGTGGAGGCGGGACTCCCCACTTC. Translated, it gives CASRGGGTPHF.